This T cell receptor (beta chain) was sequenced for a study of response to subunit inactivated influenza vaccine listed by TCRdb under 2018. Context from the whole study: The study used deep quantitative T cell receptor repertoire profiling to track responses to a trivalent subunit inactivated influenza vaccine. Overall results and qualifications from the work: It was suggested by the authors that each seasonal influenza vaccination may recruit only a limited number of new T cells.

Receptor libraries were prepared by RT-PCR. The data were produced on an Illumina HiSeq 2500. TCRdb reran the public reads through fastp at Q25 and MiXCR, keeping productive beta chains. Each record represents a unique CDR3 protein, reported with the most common genes and DNA among its rows. The sample table contains approximately 700,000 distinct CDR3 sequences; only one count was recorded for roughly 14% of them. 5.5% to 7% of the sample rests with the top ten. After removal of 7 bases from V and 5 bases from J, the junction retains 6 bases not matched to a gene. CDR1 LNHDA and CDR2 SQIVND were looked up in the germline V gene (reference sequence). The CDR3 starts with the cysteine, ends with the phenylalanine, and has 15 residues. The entry retains the CDR3 DNA only, 45 bases that are in frame from base 1. This clonotype has more than one count but fewer than ten. It has no known antigen specificity. Base qualities are missing; no much larger clone stands one base away.

The sequencing here drew on PBMCs from blood, taken around two weeks before vaccination. The rearranged segments are TRBV19 and TRBJ2-1; TRBD2 fits 12 bases in the junction. The receptor was derived from a man in his forties or fifties who received an inactivated influenza vaccine. Donor details come from another sample of the same person, matched by shared clones. The DNA is as follows: TGTGCCAGTACCCCTAGCGGGAGGGCGAACAATGAGCAGTTCTTC. Translated, it gives CASTPSGRANNEQFF.